This T cell receptor beta chain was sequenced during a study of blood T cell repertoires in COVID-19. The wider study: The cDNA or gDNA used as material had been derived from T cells, B-cell-depleted T cells, or PBMCs.

The trim removed 3 bases at V and 7 bases at J, leaving 3 bases unmatched. This CDR3 contains 13 residues. Germline V gives CDR1 MGHDK, CDR2 SYGVNS. Study processing details: Using reference gene primer amplification, nucleated cell counts were estimated. The protocol was immunoSEQ multiplex PCR, while the TCRdb copy is restricted to in-frame clones and leaves out a portion. The V and J calls and clone size are taken from that table; D and trimming were inferred from the DNA. The profile shows more than 200,000 clones, approximately 84% of them singletons. Material for sequencing was peripheral blood. This chain connects TRBV25-1 to TRBJ1-2; TRBD1 agrees at 9 bases. The receptor was derived from a man aged 50 to 60 with acute or convalescent COVID-19. CDR3 amino acids: CASSETGGVGYTF. The DNA for the CDR3 is TGTGCCAGCAGTGAGACAGGGGGTGTTGGCTACACCTTC.